These 25 T cell receptor beta chains share one sample of origin, sequenced in a study of T cells in Graves' hyperthyroidism and ophthalmopathy. RNA transcripts gave rise to amplified TCR beta CDR3 regions. Using the HTBI primer set, a first-round RT-PCR was run on the TCR CDR3. From the multiplex PCR reads, TCRdb called clonotypes with MiXCR, one entry per CDR3 protein. Of hundreds of thousands of distinct CDR3 sequences listed, roughly 37% are singletons. Specimen: blood. The receptors here all came from a man younger than 35 with Graves' hyperthyroidism.

This clonotype appeared a single time. The chain couples TRBV29-1 to TRBJ1-2, with D uncertain. The CDR3 spans 12 residues. The germline V and J ends were trimmed by 4 bases and 7 bases, with 13 bases remaining between them. Germline V gene data show CDR1 as SQVTM and CDR2 as ANQGSEA. The CDR3: CSVGIGDAGYTF. In DNA, the CDR3 is TGCAGCGTTGGAATCGGGGATGCTGGCTACACCTTC.

This chain connects TRBV25-1 to TRBJ2-7; D ambiguous. V was pared by 5 bases and J by 1 base, with 15 bases between. This CDR3 is 15 amino acids long. Germline V lookup: CDR1 MGHDK, CDR2 SYGVNS. The CDR3 region has the DNA TGTGCCAGCAGTTTGGATACAGCTTTTTCCTACGAGCAGTACTTC. Protein sequence: CASSLDTAFSYEQYF.

The chain recombines TRBV12-3 or TRBV12-4 with TRBJ2-5; D is tentatively TRBD1 or TRBD2 (5 bases each). V was pared by 2 bases and J by 7 bases, with 14 bases between. This CDR3 has 14 amino acids. The CDR3, as DNA: TGTGCCAGCAGTTTACGGGGCGACTCAGGGACCCAGTACTTC. Its translation: CASSLRGDSGTQYF.

About this clonotype itself: This may be a read error, as it is one base from a much larger clone. This chain uses TRBV24-1 with TRBJ2-2; D remains ambiguous. V lost 7 bases and J lost 3, with 8 bases in between. CDR1 KGHDR and CDR2 SFDVKD come from the germline V gene. CDR3 length: 13 amino acids. The CDR3 DNA is TGTGCCACCAGAGATCTATACACCGGGGAGCTGTTTTTT. Protein sequence: CATRDLYTGELFF.

A remark on this clonotype: With only one base between it and a far larger clone, this is likely a read error. V gene TRBV24-1 combines with J gene TRBJ1-1; D unclear. The V and J ends lost 7 bases and 5 bases respectively, with 13 bases between them. CDR3 length: 13 amino acids. Germline loops: CDR1 KGHDR, CDR2 SFDVKD. The CDR3 DNA reads TGTGCCACCAGCTTCCCTGGGCGGACTGAAGCTTTCTTT. As protein: CATSFPGRTEAFF.

This clonotype was found many times. The chain joins TRBV20-1 to TRBJ1-2; TRBD1 matches 9 bases. The germline gives CDR1 DFQATT, CDR2 SNEGSKA (reference sequence). This CDR3 spans 12 amino acids. J gave up 7 bases and V 4 bases, and 4 bases lay outside the gene matches. The CDR3: CSAIQGALGYTF. CDR3 coding DNA: TGCAGTGCTATACAGGGGGCGCTTGGCTACACCTTC.

The chain links TRBV7-2 to TRBJ2-7; 12 positions agree with TRBD1. The closer fit of TRBJ2-5 to the DNA end suggests the J call may be wrong. Germline CDR1 SGHTA, CDR2 FQGNSA. The CDR3 has 16 amino acids. The CDR3, as DNA: TGTGCCAGCAGCGATCGGGACAGGGGGCGCGAAGAGACCCAGTACTTC. Protein product: CASSDRDRGREETQYF.

This chain links TRBV4-2 with TRBJ1-2; D not resolved. Trimming cost V 1 base and J 7 bases, with 13 bases left between them. CDR1 LGHNA and CDR2 YNFKEQ come from the germline V gene. This CDR3 region has 14 residues. CDR3 residues: CASSQAREPSGYTF. The CDR3 region has the DNA TGTGCCAGCAGCCAAGCGAGGGAACCCAGTGGCTACACCTTC.

This clonotype appeared many times. This sequence joins TRBV29-1 and TRBJ2-7; 8 nucleotides align to TRBD1. Germline V gene lookup returns CDR1 SQVTM and CDR2 ANQGSEA. The CDR3 totals 11 residues. Unmatched junction bases numbered 6, after V lost 7 bases and J lost 7 bases. The CDR3 loop is CSADRAGEQYF. CDR3 sequence (DNA): TGCAGCGCGGACAGGGCTGGAGAGCAGTACTTC.

Worth noting for this clonotype: The junction shows a germline mismatch at one end, possibly a read error. The V and J genes are TRBV7-9 and TRBJ2-7, with 7 positions matching TRBD2. The germline V gene encodes CDR1 SEHNR and CDR2 FQNEAQ (reference sequence). The length of the CDR3 is 13 residues. The CDR3 spells CASSPGLPLGQYF. The CDR3 DNA reads TGCGCCAGCAGTCCGGGACTACCCCTTGGGCAGTACTTC.

The chain uses TRBV12-3 or TRBV12-4 and TRBJ2-5; tentative D call: TRBD1 (6 bases). The CDR3 runs to 14 residues. V lost 5 bases to trimming and J lost 5 bases, with 15 bases between them. Written as DNA, the CDR3 is TGTGCCAGCAGTCCTCTCACAGGGCTCGAGACCCAGTACTTC. This codes for CASSPLTGLETQYF.

This clonotype was seen ten or more times. The V gene is TRBV2, the J gene TRBJ2-5; a possible D gene is TRBD1 (6 bases). The CDR3 consists of 14 residues. The germline V and J ends were trimmed by 8 bases and 5 bases, with 18 bases remaining between them. CDR1 is SNHLY and CDR2 is FYNNEI in the germline V gene. This chain's CDR3 is CASRGRAGVETQYF. CDR3 sequence (DNA): TGTGCCAGCCGAGGGCGGGCAGGGGTGGAGACCCAGTACTTC.

The genes are TRBV2 and TRBJ2-7, with TRBD2 identical over 9 bases. Germline CDR1 reads SNHLY; CDR2 reads FYNNEI. V shed 11 bases, J shed 2 bases, and the junction held 7 bases outside the gene matches. The CDR3 length is 13 residues. The CDR3 loop is CASRTSAAYEQYF. CDR3 nucleotide sequence: TGTGCCTCTCGGACTAGCGCTGCCTACGAGCAGTACTTC. The variable domain in full, completed from reference TRBV2 and TRBJ2-7, reads EPEVTQTPSHQVTQMGQEVILRCVPISNHLYFYWYRQILGQKVEFLVSFYNNEISEKSEIFDDQFSVERPDGSNFTLKIRSTKLEDSAMYFCASRTSAAYEQYFGPGTRLTVT.

This clonotype has ten or more counts. The V call is TRBV7-9, the J call TRBJ2-7, with D tentatively TRBD2 (5 bases). Deletions cut 3 bases from V and 6 bases from J, with 12 bases between. The CDR3 totals 13 residues. Germline V CDR1 and CDR2: SEHNR, FQNEAQ (reference sequence). The CDR3 DNA follows: TGTGCCAGCAGCTTGACCACTCGGGGCGAGCAGTACTTC. Encoded protein: CASSLTTRGEQYF.

The V and J genes are TRBV10-3 and TRBJ1-1, with a tentative D call TRBD1 (5 bases). The CDR3 runs to 14 residues. In germline, CDR1 is ENHRY, CDR2 SYGVKD. V shed 3 bases and J shed 1 base, with 9 bases lying between them. The CDR3, as DNA: TGTGCCATCAGTGAAGGGGAAGAGAACACTGAAGCTTTCTTT. Translation gives CAISEGEENTEAFF.

This clonotype has just a few counts. The genes are TRBV19 and TRBJ2-7; D perhaps matches TRBD1 (5 bases). CDR1 is LNHDA and CDR2 is SQIVND in the germline V gene (reference sequence). The V end was cut by 1 base, the J end by 6 bases, with 10 bases between. The CDR3 runs to 13 residues. The CDR3 region is CASSIGRTSEQYF. For the CDR3, the DNA is TGTGCCAGTAGTATAGGGCGGACAAGCGAGCAGTACTTC.

The table lists this clonotype with a few counts. The chain has TRBV7-3 and TRBJ2-6, with 14 bases fitting TRBD2. There are 17 residues in the CDR3. CDR1 and CDR2 from the germline V gene are SGHTA and FQGTGA. The ends lost 5 bases at V and 4 bases at J; junction bases unmatched: 4. CDR3 residues: CASSQGLAGVGANVLTF. CDR3 in DNA: TGTGCCAGCAGCCAGGGACTAGCGGGAGTCGGGGCCAACGTCCTGACTTTC.

The chain links TRBV7-2 to TRBJ1-6; D not certain. The length of the CDR3 is 15 residues. The ends were cut back, 5 bases at V and 0 bases at J, with 8 bases in the middle. The germline gives CDR1 SGHTA, CDR2 FQGNSA. CDR3 sequence (DNA): TGTGCCAGCAGCCCCAAGAGCTCCTATAATTCACCCCTCCACTTT. Its protein is CASSPKSSYNSPLHF.

As for this clonotype: Mismatch with germline at one junction end may stem from a read error. The rearrangement uses TRBV7-2 and TRBJ1-1; D perhaps matches TRBD1 (6 bases). This CDR3 has 15 residues. The germline V gene has CDR1 SGHTA and CDR2 FQGNSA. The CDR3 DNA sequence: TGCGCCAGCAGCTTGGCGGGACACGAGAAAAGTGAAGCTTTCTTT. Translation gives CASSLAGHEKSEAFF.

The V gene is TRBV12-3 or TRBV12-4, the J gene TRBJ1-5; D is undetermined. This CDR3 has 15 residues. Trimming cost V 3 bases and J 7 bases, with 16 bases left between them. The CDR3 bases are TGTGCCAGCAGTTTGGTTGGCGCGGGGAAACAGCCCCAGCATTTT. Amino acids: CASSLVGAGKQPQHF.

This clonotype appeared a few times. The chain employs TRBV5-1 and TRBJ2-7, with TRBD2 matching 10 bases. The CDR3 runs to 14 residues. Losses at the gene ends were 6 bases for V and 6 bases for J; bases not matched to a gene: 9. CDR1 is SGHRS, CDR2 YFSETQ, per germline. CDR3 loop: CASTAGTSVGEQYF. As DNA, the CDR3 is TGCGCCAGCACCGCCGGGACTAGCGTAGGCGAGCAGTACTTC.

This clonotype was seen a single time. The CDR3 end shows no conserved phenylalanine or tryptophan, and so a read error is likely. The chain links TRBV7-9 to TRBJ2-7; no firm D call. Germline V gives CDR1 SEHNR, CDR2 FQNEAQ (reference sequence). There are 14 residues in the CDR3. V lost 4 bases and J 5 bases, leaving 15 bases between the germline ends. The CDR3 DNA sequence: TGTGCCAGCAGCTCTCGCCCCACTGGGGACGAGCAGTACTCC. This codes for CASSSRPTGDEQYS.

A remark on this clonotype: A much more abundant neighbour one base away suggests this may be a read error. The CDR3 DNA follows: TGTGCCATCAGTGAGTCGGGCGAGGCCACCTTTGAAGCTTTCTTT. Residues: CAISESGEATFEAFF. J is TRBJ1-1 and V is TRBV10-3; D is unresolved. V lost 0 bases to trimming and J lost 7 bases, with 15 bases between them. Germline assignment: CDR1 ENHRY and CDR2 SYGVKD. This CDR3 is 15 amino acids long.

This sequence joins TRBV12-3 or TRBV12-4 and TRBJ1-1, with 7 bases matching TRBD1. This CDR3 is 14 amino acids long. The junction had 8 bases not matched to a gene; V was cut back by 6 bases and J by 4 bases. CDR3 residues: CASSPDRVATEAFF. CDR3 DNA sequence: TGTGCCAGCAGCCCCGACAGGGTGGCCACTGAAGCTTTCTTT.

The chain employs TRBV9 and TRBJ1-4; TRBD1 is a possible D gene (5 bases). Trimming took 4 bases from V and 7 from J, leaving 17 bases between them. Germline-derived CDR1 and CDR2 are SGDLS and YYNGEE. This CDR3 comprises 15 residues. The CDR3: CASSSPDNWGEKLFF. The CDR3, as DNA: TGTGCCAGCAGCTCCCCGGACAACTGGGGTGAAAAACTGTTTTTT.